The 8 T cell receptor beta chains listed next were all sequenced from one sample in a study of regulatory T cells in long-lasting Graves disease. Time point noted: newly diagnosed GD, antithyroid drugs for less than 3 months. PBMC-extracted RNA yielded the TCR library. Investigators prepared the TCR beta libraries by applying iRepertoire HTBI primers and Arm-PCR of CDR3 regions. MiXCR was run by TCRdb on the multiplex PCR reads, yielding one entry per CDR3 protein. The repertoire has 580,000 or so distinct CDR3 sequences, roughly a sixth of them found once; the top ten carry about 12%. These records were also assigned to another study, of T cells in Graves' hyperthyroidism and ophthalmopathy.

This material consisted of peripheral blood mononuclear cells (PBMCs), taken at new diagnosis, from a patient treated with antithyroid drugs. The receptors here all came from a man between 18 and 35 years old with Graves disease.

This clonotype was counted a few times. The chain is built from TRBV7-3 and TRBJ2-2, with D possibly being TRBD1 (6 bases). CDR3 length equals 24 residues. The V and J ends lost 1 base and 1 base respectively, with 34 bases between them. From germline, CDR1 is SGHTA and CDR2 FQGTGA. CDR3 nucleotide sequence: TGTGCCAGCAGCTTAATCCTCCCCCCGGGACCGCCGGGACACAAAAAAAAGAACACCGGGGAGCTGTTTTTT. Translated, it gives CASSLILPPGPPGHKKKNTGELFF. Full variable domain (outside the CDR3, taken from reference TRBV7-3 and TRBJ2-2): GAGVSQTPSNKVTEKGKYVELRCDPISGHTALYWYRQSLGQGPEFLIYFQGTGAADDSGLPNDRFFAVRPEGSVSTLKIQRTERGDSAVYLCASSLILPPGPPGHKKKNTGELFFGEGSRLTVL.

The CDR3 coding sequence is TGTGCCAGCAGTTACCAGGCCAGGGCGAGGGATCAGCCCCAGCATTTT. This gives the protein CASSYQARARDQPQHF. The gene calls are TRBV6-5 and TRBJ1-5, with a tentative D call TRBD1 (5 bases). Germline CDR1 MNHEY, CDR2 SVGAGI. The V end lost 2 bases, the J end lost 5 bases, and 16 bases lay between the germline ends. The CDR3 spans 16 residues.

This clonotype was seen ten or more times. The chain joins TRBV7-8 to TRBJ2-7; D ambiguous. The germline V gene encodes CDR1 SGHVS and CDR2 FQNEAQ. Trimming removed 5 bases at V and 6 bases at J, with 14 bases between. The CDR3 consists of 13 residues. Here the CDR3 reads CASSPLARGEQYF. DNA of the CDR3: TGTGCCAGCAGCCCGCTTGCTAGAGGCGAGCAGTACTTC.

The chain recombines TRBV15 with TRBJ1-2; 7 bases are a match to TRBD1. J lost 4 bases, V lost 3 bases, and 8 bases had no gene match. Germline CDR1 reads LNHNV; CDR2 reads YYDKDF (reference sequence). The CDR3 totals 15 residues. The CDR3 region has the DNA TGTGCCACCAGCAGGCCGGGACAGCCAGGCTATGGCTACACCTTC. It translates to CATSRPGQPGYGYTF.

This clonotype occurred many times. The chain links TRBV2 to TRBJ2-7; D gene ambiguous. CDR1 is SNHLY and CDR2 is FYNNEI in the germline V gene. The CDR3 covers 14 residues. Trimming took 5 bases from V and 7 from J, leaving 18 bases between them. CDR3 loop: CASSSGQLTREQYF. CDR3 DNA: TGTGCCAGCAGTTCCGGCCAACTTACGAGGGAGCAGTACTTC.

The CDR3 DNA reads as TGTGCCAGCAGTTTAAGGGGCAGGGGAGGTAATTCACCCCTCCACTTT. It yields the protein CASSLRGRGGNSPLHF. V and J are TRBV27 and TRBJ1-6, with D tentatively TRBD1 (6 bases). This CDR3 spans 16 amino acids. Germline values: CDR1 MNHEY, CDR2 SMNVEV (reference sequence). The V end was cut by 2 bases, the J end by 6 bases, with 14 bases between.

This clonotype was recorded at least ten times. The chain recombines TRBV7-9 with TRBJ2-7, with D maybe TRBD1 (5 bases). Looked up from germline, CDR1 is SEHNR and CDR2 is FQNEAQ (reference sequence). V was trimmed by 4 bases and J by 4 bases, leaving 20 bases between them. The CDR3 has 16 residues. The CDR3 region has the DNA TGTGCCAGCAGCTCCCACCCGGCAGGGTATAGGTACGAGCAGTACTTC. Translated: CASSSHPAGYRYEQYF.

The J gene is TRBJ2-7, the V gene TRBV14, with D possibly TRBD2 on 7 matching bases. Per the germline V gene, CDR1 is SGHDN and CDR2 is FVKESK. Deletions cut 4 bases from V and 3 bases from J, with 16 bases between. CDR3 size: 15 residues. The CDR3 DNA follows: TGTGCCAGCAGCCGCCGGGGGGCAGGGAACTACGAGCAGTACTTC. It encodes CASSRRGAGNYEQYF.